This T cell receptor (beta chain) appears in the sequencing data of a study of OX40 agonist ivuxolimab in advanced cancers. V shed 5 bases, J shed 5 bases, and the junction held 12 bases outside the gene matches. CDR3 length equals 16 residues. Germline V gene data show CDR1 as SGHTA and CDR2 as FQGTGA. Profiled with immunoSEQ multiplex PCR; TCRdb holds only in-frame clones, not every one. This table holds about 54,000 clones, roughly 90% found once. The chain has TRBV7-3 and TRBJ2-1, with 7 bases fitting TRBD2. The sequence derives from an adult with an advanced solid tumor such as melanoma, head and neck, liver or kidney cancer. The input for sequencing was CD4+ or CD8+ T cells sorted from blood, taken in a trial of the OX40 agonist ivuxolimab. The CDR3 sequence is CASSQLAGYTNNEQFF. The CDR3 DNA is TGTGCCAGCAGCCAGTTAGCGGGCTATACTAACAATGAGCAGTTCTTC.